What follows describes a single T cell receptor (beta chain). Its specificity is unknown. Germline V CDR1 and CDR2: KGHDR, SFDVKD. This CDR3 comprises 16 residues. The data belong to a study of monozygotic twins with inflammatory bowel disease. Whole-study findings and limits: Compared with healthy co-twins, IBD patients showed reduced TCRbeta repertoire diversity by inverse Simpson.

Each UMI, carrying a 6-nucleotide sample barcode, came from template switching. TCRdb reanalyzed the 5' RACE reads, giving one entry per CDR3 protein sequence and no DNA. This sample's clone table lists just over 300,000 distinct CDR3 sequences. The sequencing input was blood. V is TRBV24-1 and J is TRBJ1-2; TCRdb calls TRBD1, which cannot be checked without DNA. The receptor's source is a human donor with ulcerative colitis or Crohn's disease, or a healthy co-twin of an affected twin (not recorded which). CDR3: CATSEKGQGSLDGYTF.